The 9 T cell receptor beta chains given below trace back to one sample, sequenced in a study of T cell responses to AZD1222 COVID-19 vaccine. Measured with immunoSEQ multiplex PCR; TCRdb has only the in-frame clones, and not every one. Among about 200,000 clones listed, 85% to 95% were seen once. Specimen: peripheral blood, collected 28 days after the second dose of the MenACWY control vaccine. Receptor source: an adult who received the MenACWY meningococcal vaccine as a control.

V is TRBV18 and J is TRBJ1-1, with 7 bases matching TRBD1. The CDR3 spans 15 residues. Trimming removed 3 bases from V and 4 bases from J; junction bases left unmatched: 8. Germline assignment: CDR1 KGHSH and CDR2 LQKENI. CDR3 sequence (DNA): TGTGCCAGCTCACCCGTGACAGGGCTGGGCACTGAAGCTTTCTTT. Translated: CASSPVTGLGTEAFF.

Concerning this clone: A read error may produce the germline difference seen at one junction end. The CDR3 reads CASSYGGQGFGAFLGF. The CDR3 DNA reads as TGTGCCAGCAGTTACGGGGGACAGGGGTTCGGGGCTTTTCTTGGCTTC. The V call is TRBV6-6, the J call TRBJ1-2, with 10 bases that match TRBD1. The germline gives CDR1 MNHNY, CDR2 SVGAGI (reference sequence). The CDR3 totals 16 residues.

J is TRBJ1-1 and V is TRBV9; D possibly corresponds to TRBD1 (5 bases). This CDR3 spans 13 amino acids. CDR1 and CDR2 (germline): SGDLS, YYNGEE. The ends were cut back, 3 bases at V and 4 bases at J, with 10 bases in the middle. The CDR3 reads CASSGGTATEAFF. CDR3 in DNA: TGTGCCAGCAGCGGGGGCACGGCCACTGAAGCTTTCTTT. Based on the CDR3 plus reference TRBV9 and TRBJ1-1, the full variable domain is DSGVTQTPKHLITATGQRVTLRCSPRSGDLSVYWYQQSLDQGLQFLIQYYNGEERAKGNILERFSAQQFPDLHSELNLSSLELGDSALYFCASSGGTATEAFFGQGTRLTVV.

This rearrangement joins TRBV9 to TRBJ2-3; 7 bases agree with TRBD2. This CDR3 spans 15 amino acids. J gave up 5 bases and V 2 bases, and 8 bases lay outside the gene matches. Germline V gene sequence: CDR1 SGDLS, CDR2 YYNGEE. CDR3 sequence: CASSVSAGSGDTQYF. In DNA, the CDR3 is TGTGCCAGCAGCGTTTCAGCGGGGTCCGGAGATACGCAGTATTTT.

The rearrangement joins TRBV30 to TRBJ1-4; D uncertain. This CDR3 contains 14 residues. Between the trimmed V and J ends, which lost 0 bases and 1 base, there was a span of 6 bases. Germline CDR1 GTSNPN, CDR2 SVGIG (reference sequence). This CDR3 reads CAWSVRGTNEKLFF. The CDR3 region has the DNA TGTGCCTGGAGTGTACGCGGAACTAATGAAAAACTGTTTTTT.

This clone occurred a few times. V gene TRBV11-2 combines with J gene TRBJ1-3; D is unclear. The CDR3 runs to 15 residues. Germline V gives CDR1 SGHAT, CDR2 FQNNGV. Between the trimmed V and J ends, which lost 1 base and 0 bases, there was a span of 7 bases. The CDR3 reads CASSLGVFSGNTIYF. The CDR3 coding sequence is TGTGCCAGCAGCTTAGGCGTTTTCTCTGGAAACACCATATATTTT.

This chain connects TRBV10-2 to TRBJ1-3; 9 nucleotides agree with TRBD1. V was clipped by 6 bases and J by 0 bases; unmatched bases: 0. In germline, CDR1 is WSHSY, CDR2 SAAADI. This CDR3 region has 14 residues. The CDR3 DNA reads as TGCGCCAGCAGGACAGGGGGCTCTGGAAACACCATATATTTT. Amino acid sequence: CASRTGGSGNTIYF.

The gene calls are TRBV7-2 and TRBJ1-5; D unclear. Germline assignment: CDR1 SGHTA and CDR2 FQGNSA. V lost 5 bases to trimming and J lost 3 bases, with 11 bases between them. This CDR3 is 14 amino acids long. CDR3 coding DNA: TGTGCCAGCAGCATAATTCCCGACAATCAGCCCCAGCATTTT. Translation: CASSIIPDNQPQHF.

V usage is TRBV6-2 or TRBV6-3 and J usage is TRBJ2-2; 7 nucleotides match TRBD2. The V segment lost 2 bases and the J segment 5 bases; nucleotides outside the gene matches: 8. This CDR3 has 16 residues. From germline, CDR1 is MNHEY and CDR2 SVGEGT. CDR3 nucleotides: TGTGCCAGCAGTTACCCCCCCCGCGGGGGAACCGGGGAGCTGTTTTTT. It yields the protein CASSYPPRGGTGELFF.